These 20 T cell receptor beta chains share one sample of origin, sequenced in a study of T-cell memory formation after mild COVID-19 (TCRdb year 2021). The method behind the library was 5' RACE. TCRdb shows the sequencer as Illumina NovaSeq 6000. TCRdb redid the processing of the public reads, applying fastp at Q25 and MiXCR, and retained in-frame beta chains. Rows merge per CDR3 protein into single entries with the most common DNA and genes. Recorded for this sample are under 50,000 distinct CDR3 sequences; 8.5% to 10% of them occurred a single time. The ten biggest clones cover 10% to 15% of the sample. Sequenced: PBMCs or a T cell subset sorted from them (not recorded which). These receptors originate from an adult woman who had mild COVID-19 (a few samples of this study predate the infection). The sample titles of this study are shuffled in the database, so cell type and time point are left out; the donor was told from shared clones.

The sample holds many counts of this clonotype. The gene calls are TRBV24-1 and TRBJ2-2; a weak D match, TRBD1 (6 bases). Trimming took 8 bases from V and 5 from J, leaving 14 bases between them. CDR3 length: 14 amino acids. The germline V gene has CDR1 KGHDR and CDR2 SFDVKD. The CDR3 loop reads CATKAGRGTGELFF. CDR3 in DNA: TGTGCCACCAAGGCCGGCAGGGGAACCGGGGAGCTGTTTTTT.

This clonotype was counted at least ten times. The chain links TRBV6-5 to TRBJ2-7; no firm D call. The V and J ends lost 5 bases and 1 base respectively, with 9 bases between them. CDR3 length: 13 amino acids. Germline V CDR1 and CDR2: MNHEY, SVGAGI. This CDR3 is CASSRSLSYEQYF. The CDR3 bases are TGTGCCAGCAGTCGTAGCCTTTCCTACGAGCAGTACTTC.

This clonotype qualifies as medium-sized. The rearrangement uses TRBV19 and TRBJ2-3, with a weak D call TRBD2 (5 bases). This CDR3 spans 16 amino acids. In germline, CDR1 is LNHDA, CDR2 SQIVND (reference sequence). The V end was cut by 9 bases, the J end by 2 bases, with 21 bases between. The CDR3 is CASSSLREYPTDTQYF. CDR3 nucleotides: TGTGCCAGCAGTTCGTTGAGGGAGTACCCCACAGATACGCAGTATTTT.

Ten or more counts support this clonotype. The rearrangement joins TRBV5-1 to TRBJ2-1; 14 nucleotides match TRBD2. Germline loops: CDR1 SGHRS, CDR2 YFSETQ. J gave up 0 bases and V 3 bases, and 2 bases lay outside the gene matches. The CDR3 runs 17 residues. The CDR3 loop reads CASSSGLAGGSYNEQFF. The DNA for the CDR3 is TGCGCCAGCAGCTCAGGACTAGCGGGAGGCTCCTACAATGAGCAGTTCTTC.

The CDR3 loop is CASSPLLGLGLAGVYNEQFF. CDR3 bases: TGTGCCAGCAGTCCCCTCCTGGGGCTGGGACTAGCGGGAGTCTACAATGAGCAGTTCTTC. This chain uses TRBV27 with TRBJ2-1; TRBD2 matches at 14 bases. Germline CDR1 is MNHEY and CDR2 is SMNVEV (reference sequence). Trimming took 5 bases from V and 3 from J; bases not matched to a gene: 15. The CDR3 covers 20 residues.

This clonotype was observed at least ten times. The chain joins TRBV7-3 to TRBJ2-7; TRBD2 is a possible D gene (6 bases). From germline, CDR1 is SGHTA and CDR2 FQGTGA. The V and J ends lost 5 bases and 5 bases respectively, with 16 bases between them. The CDR3 spans 14 residues. This chain's CDR3 is CASSPIGGVNEQYF. The CDR3 bases are TGTGCCAGCAGCCCAATCGGCGGGGTAAACGAGCAGTACTTC.

This clonotype was observed at least ten times. V and J are TRBV18 and TRBJ2-3; the D gene is possibly TRBD2 (6 bases). CDR1 and CDR2 from the germline V gene are KGHSH and LQKENI. V was pared by 4 bases and J by 0 bases, with 11 bases between. This CDR3 contains 15 residues. Written as DNA, the CDR3 is TGTGCCAGCTCACTCTCCGGGACTAGCACAGATACGCAGTATTTT. Translation: CASSLSGTSTDTQYF.

This sequence joins TRBV6-1 and TRBJ2-3; 11 nucleotides align to TRBD2. The CDR3 spans 15 residues. V dropped 8 bases and J dropped 5; count of bases not matched to a gene: 9. Per the germline V gene, CDR1 is MNHNS and CDR2 is SASEGT. DNA for the CDR3: TGTGCCAGCCTCATACTAGCGGGGGTAGGAGATACGCAGTATTTT. Residues: CASLILAGVGDTQYF.

V and J are TRBV27 and TRBJ1-2; a weak D match, TRBD1 (5 bases). V was clipped by 3 bases and J by 5 bases, with 22 bases between them. CDR3 length equals 17 residues. Germline loops: CDR1 MNHEY, CDR2 SMNVEV (reference sequence). Written as DNA, the CDR3 is TGTGCCAGCAGTTTCTCTGCATTGCAGGGTATCGAGTATGGCTACACCTTC. It is translated as CASSFSALQGIEYGYTF.

In this sample, this clonotype turned up a few times. The V call is TRBV6-2 or TRBV6-3, the J call TRBJ2-1, with 8 bases that match TRBD2. This CDR3 comprises 16 residues. V shed 4 bases and J 0 bases; nucleotides not matched to a gene: 5. CDR1 is MNHEY and CDR2 is SVGEGT in the germline V gene. The CDR3 DNA reads TGTGCCAGCAGTTCCCCACTAGCGGCCTCCTACAATGAGCAGTTCTTC. Its translation: CASSSPLAASYNEQFF.

A few counts support this clonotype. V gene TRBV10-3 combines with J gene TRBJ2-1; the D gene is possibly TRBD2 (5 bases). CDR1 is ENHRY, CDR2 SYGVKD, per germline. The CDR3 has 14 amino acids. The V gene lost 2 bases and the J gene lost 8 bases, with 13 bases spanning the gap. CDR3 sequence (DNA): TGTGCCATCAGTGAGGTGGTAGCTAGCTATGAGCAGTTCTTC. As protein: CAISEVVASYEQFF.

This sequence joins TRBV30 and TRBJ1-2; D is undetermined. CDR3 size: 15 residues. Between the trimmed V and J ends, which lost 3 bases and 0 bases, there was a span of 14 bases. The germline gives CDR1 GTSNPN, CDR2 SVGIG (reference sequence). CDR3 region: CAWSPQAVANYGYTF. The CDR3 nucleotides are TGTGCCTGGAGCCCCCAGGCGGTAGCTAACTATGGCTACACCTTC.

About this clonotype itself: A much larger clonotype is one base distant, so this may be a read error. Since no conserved phenylalanine or tryptophan closes the CDR3, a read error is the likely cause. DNA for the CDR3: TGTGCCAGCAATGACGGTTACGAGCAGTACTCC. Translation gives CASNDGYEQYS. V usage is TRBV12-3 or TRBV12-4 and J usage is TRBJ2-7; no clear D. The CDR3 spans 11 residues. V was trimmed by 7 bases and J by 4 bases, leaving 8 bases between them.

The table lists this clonotype with a few counts. The J gene is TRBJ2-7, the V gene TRBV7-6; 8 bases agree with TRBD1. The CDR3 covers 14 residues. The J segment lost 6 bases and the V segment lost 3 bases, leaving 7 bases of the junction unmatched. Germline values: CDR1 SGHVS, CDR2 FNYEAQ. CDR3 protein: CASSLARGPGEQYF. In DNA, the CDR3 is TGTGCCAGCAGCTTGGCCAGGGGGCCCGGCGAGCAGTACTTC.

This clonotype is classed as large. This sequence joins TRBV4-1 and TRBJ2-2; TRBD1 matches at 9 bases. CDR3 length: 16 residues. V shed 4 bases, J shed 4 bases, and the junction held 7 bases outside the gene matches. The germline V gene has CDR1 MGHRA and CDR2 YSYEKL. The DNA of the CDR3 is TGCGCCAGCAGCCCGTCGGGGACAGGGCTCACCGGGGAGCTGTTTTTT. Translated: CASSPSGTGLTGELFF.

This clonotype was seen more than once but under ten times. The chain employs TRBV12-3 or TRBV12-4 and TRBJ2-5; TRBD2 matches 15 bases. V shed 6 bases and J 4 bases; nucleotides not matched to a gene: 9. The CDR3 is 17 amino acids. CDR3 nucleotide sequence: TGTGCCAGCAGACGGGGACTAGCGGGAGGATTGGGAGAGACCCAGTACTTC. The encoded protein is CASRRGLAGGLGETQYF.

The chain is built from TRBV19 and TRBJ1-2, with D perhaps TRBD1 (5 bases). V was clipped by 3 bases and J by 5 bases, with 13 bases between them. Germline V gene lookup returns CDR1 LNHDA and CDR2 SQIVND (reference sequence). The CDR3 spans 14 residues. The chain's CDR3 is CASSIIGAGYGYTF. In nucleotides, the CDR3 is TGTGCCAGTAGTATCATCGGGGCAGGGTATGGCTACACCTTC. The full variable domain, its missing parts supplied by reference TRBV19 and TRBJ1-2, is DGGITQSPKYLFRKEGQNVTLSCEQNLNHDAMYWYRQDPGQGLRLIYYSQIVNDFQKGDIAEGYSVSREKKESFPLTVTSAQKNPTAFYLCASSIIGAGYGYTFGSGTRLTVV.

This clonotype was seen more than once but under ten times. The chain employs TRBV12-3 or TRBV12-4 and TRBJ2-1; TRBD2 matches at 7 bases. The CDR3 length is 14 residues. After removal of 5 bases from V and 9 bases from J, the junction contained 10 bases not matched to a gene. This CDR3 is CASSQRAGVGEQFF. Here the CDR3 DNA reads TGTGCCAGCAGTCAAAGGGCGGGAGTGGGTGAGCAGTTCTTC.

The chain is built from TRBV4-2 and TRBJ1-2, with D hard to call. This CDR3 contains 14 residues. Germline V CDR1 and CDR2: LGHNA, YNFKEQ. V shed 4 bases and J shed 8 bases, with 17 bases lying between them. The CDR3: CASSPGPRSKGYTF. Here the CDR3 DNA reads TGTGCCAGCAGCCCCGGACCAAGGTCGAAGGGCTACACCTTC.

This clonotype was detected many times. The junction and the germline gene differ at one end; a read error may be behind it. This rearrangement joins TRBV7-7 to TRBJ2-5; D is undetermined. The CDR3 has 13 amino acids. Germline V gene sequence: CDR1 SSHAT, CDR2 FNYEAQ (reference sequence). The CDR3 protein is CASSSNYAETQYF. CDR3 in DNA: TGTGCTAGCAGCAGTAACTACGCGGAGACCCAGTACTTC.